This entry lists 16 T cell receptor beta chains sequenced from one sample in a study of T cell responses to AZD1222 COVID-19 vaccine. Profiling relied on immunoSEQ multiplex PCR, and the TCRdb table lists in-frame clones only, not all of them. The data show fewer than 100,000 clones, around nine tenths seen once. The sample in question was peripheral blood, obtained on day 0 of AZD1222 vaccination. The receptors originated from an adult in good health.

The chain is built from TRBV19 and TRBJ1-1, with 7 bases fitting TRBD1. V gave up 7 bases and J gave up 0 bases; unmatched junction bases: 11. CDR1 and CDR2 (germline): LNHDA, SQIVND (reference sequence). CDR3 size: 16 residues. This chain's CDR3 is CASNAGRQGVNTEAFF. CDR3 nucleotides: TGTGCCAGTAACGCAGGACGACAGGGAGTGAACACTGAAGCTTTCTTT.

The chain uses TRBV4-3 and TRBJ2-7, with D possibly TRBD2 on 6 matching bases. V was pared by 1 base and J by 4 bases, with 17 bases between. The CDR3 extends over 16 amino acids. Germline V lookup: CDR1 LGHNA, CDR2 YSLEER. The DNA of the CDR3 is TGCGCCAGCAGCCAAGGGGTGGGGGGAACGGTTTACGAGCAGTACTTC. Its translation is CASSQGVGGTVYEQYF.

The gene calls are TRBV18 and TRBJ1-4; no definite D call. The germline V gene encodes CDR1 KGHSH and CDR2 LQKENI. The CDR3 has 16 amino acids. Trimming cost V 2 bases and J 0 bases, with 10 bases left between them. The CDR3: CASSPFAAATNEKLFF. CDR3 DNA sequence: TGTGCCAGCTCACCATTTGCAGCCGCAACTAATGAAAAACTGTTTTTT. Full variable domain (rest looked up from reference TRBV18 and TRBJ1-4): NAGVMQNPRHLVRRRGQEARLRCSPMKGHSHVYWYRQLPEEGLKFMVYLQKENIIDESGMPKERFSAEFPKEGPSILRIQQVVRGDSAAYFCASSPFAAATNEKLFFGSGTQLSVL.

The CDR3: CASSSLRGRAVEQYF. CDR3 coding DNA: TGTGCCAGCAGCTCTCTCCGCGGGAGGGCCGTCGAGCAGTACTTC. The chain carries TRBV11-2 and TRBJ2-7, with 9 nucleotides matching TRBD2. The CDR3 is 15 amino acids. The V segment lost 4 bases and the J segment 6 bases; nucleotides outside the gene matches: 10. CDR1 SGHAT and CDR2 FQNNGV come from the germline V gene.

The chain couples TRBV12-3 or TRBV12-4 to TRBJ2-2; no firm D call. Trimming shortened V by 3 bases and J by 8 bases, and 7 bases separated the two germline ends. This CDR3 comprises 12 residues. The chain's CDR3 is CASSLGRGELFF. CDR3 nucleotide sequence: TGTGCCAGCAGTTTGGGCAGGGGGGAGCTGTTTTTT.

This chain uses TRBV19 with TRBJ2-7; 8 positions match TRBD1. V lost 7 bases and J lost 6; bases outside the gene matches: 11. Germline CDR1 and CDR2: LNHDA and SQIVND (reference sequence). The CDR3 is 14 amino acids. Here the CDR3 reads CASNPGGGVVEQYF. Written as DNA, the CDR3 is TGTGCCAGTAATCCAGGGGGCGGTGTAGTCGAGCAGTACTTC.

This rearrangement joins TRBV28 to TRBJ1-5; D is undetermined. This CDR3 has 13 amino acids. Germline V lookup: CDR1 MDHEN, CDR2 SYDVKM. With 5 bases removed from V and 7 bases from J, the gap between germline ends came to 12 bases. The CDR3 here is CASSVPVEQPQHF. Written as DNA, the CDR3 is TGTGCCAGCAGTGTCCCGGTTGAGCAGCCCCAGCATTTT. Full variable domain (outside the CDR3, taken from reference TRBV28 and TRBJ1-5): DVKVTQSSRYLVKRTGEKVFLECVQDMDHENMFWYRQDPGLGLRLIYFSYDVKMKEKGDIPEGYSVSREKKERFSLILESASTNQTSMYLCASSVPVEQPQHFGDGTRLSIL.

The chain uses TRBV7-3 and TRBJ2-1; 10 bases agree with TRBD1. From germline, CDR1 is SGHTA and CDR2 FQGTGA. This CDR3 spans 15 amino acids. With 2 bases clipped from V and 5 bases from J, the junction kept 3 bases outside the gene matches. The CDR3 sequence is CASSLGQGGNNEQFF. The CDR3 bases are TGTGCCAGCAGCTTAGGACAGGGGGGCAACAATGAGCAGTTCTTC.

V is TRBV18 and J is TRBJ2-7, with D maybe TRBD1 (5 bases). V lost 4 bases, J lost 3 bases, and 10 bases lay in between. The germline CDR1 and CDR2 sequences are KGHSH and LQKENI. This CDR3 is built from 13 residues. CDR3 DNA: TGTGCCAGCTCACAGGGGTCTGTCTACGAGCAGTACTTC. This encodes CASSQGSVYEQYF.

The chain links TRBV4-2 to TRBJ1-2; 7 nucleotides align to TRBD1. Germline trimming cut 5 bases from V and 8 bases from J; bases unmatched to any gene: 8. In germline, CDR1 is LGHNA, CDR2 YNFKEQ. There are 13 residues in the CDR3. In nucleotides, the CDR3 is TGTGCCAGCAGCGGTACAGGGGAGACAGGCTACACCTTC. It encodes CASSGTGETGYTF.

The chain links TRBV5-5 to TRBJ1-5; D unclear. CDR3 length: 13 amino acids. Germline V gene data show CDR1 as SGHKS and CDR2 as YYEKEE (reference sequence). The V end lost 2 bases, the J end lost 4 bases, and 7 bases lay between the germline ends. The CDR3 sequence: CASSFMANQPQHF. The CDR3 DNA sequence: TGTGCCAGCAGCTTCATGGCTAATCAGCCCCAGCATTTT.

The chain carries TRBV6-1 and TRBJ1-5; unclear D gene. Germline-derived CDR1 and CDR2 are MNHNS and SASEGT. Deletions cut 2 bases from V and 2 bases from J, with 19 bases between. This CDR3 is 18 amino acids long. DNA for the CDR3: TGTGCCAGCAGTGAATCCTTGCAGACTAAAAAGGGCAATCAGCCCCAGCATTTT. It specifies CASSESLQTKKGNQPQHF.

V gene TRBV18 combines with J gene TRBJ1-3; D gene unclear. The V and J ends lost 0 bases and 8 bases respectively, with 8 bases between them. CDR1 and CDR2 (germline): KGHSH, LQKENI. The CDR3 length is 13 residues. The CDR3 nucleotides read TGTGCCAGCTCACCACCCCCTCCGGACACCATATATTTT. Amino acid sequence: CASSPPPPDTIYF.

CDR3 in amino acids: CASSPTGRDTQYF. CDR3 nucleotide sequence: TGTGCCAGCTCCCCGACAGGAAGAGATACGCAGTATTTT. The chain links TRBV18 to TRBJ2-3, with a tentative D call TRBD1 (6 bases). CDR1 and CDR2 from the germline V gene are KGHSH and LQKENI. Trimming pared 6 bases from V and 5 bases from J, leaving 12 bases between. CDR3 length: 13 amino acids.

V gene TRBV6-5 combines with J gene TRBJ2-1; TRBD2 matches 10 bases. Germline assignment: CDR1 MNHEY and CDR2 SVGAGI. The CDR3 is made up of 14 amino acids. After removal of 8 bases from V and 10 bases from J, the junction contained 11 bases not matched to a gene. CDR3 coding DNA: TGTGCCAGCCGGGGGACTAGCGTTTGGGGGGAGCAGTTCTTC. Residues: CASRGTSVWGEQFF.

The chain is built from TRBV5-6 and TRBJ1-2, with 7 nucleotides matching TRBD1. The CDR3 is 16 amino acids. The J segment lost 0 bases and the V segment lost 9 bases, leaving 14 bases of the junction unmatched. The germline CDR1 and CDR2 sequences are SGHDT and YYEEEE. The CDR3 DNA follows: TGTGCCATTGGGAGGCAGGGGGTTATATCTAACTATGGCTACACCTTC. It specifies CAIGRQGVISNYGYTF.